The present T cell receptor (beta chain) was sequenced within a study of T cells in Graves' hyperthyroidism and ophthalmopathy. General study findings and limits: Model predictions of ophthalmopathy came a median about 6.3 months before onset.

The CDR3 consists of 16 residues. V was pared by 3 bases and J by 4 bases, with 5 bases of the junction left unmatched. This clonotype was seen many times. The target antigen is unknown. The CDR3 regions of TCR beta were amplified from RNA transcripts. HTBI primers drove first-round RT-PCR of the TCR CDR3. TCRdb re-analysed the multiplex PCR reads in MiXCR, keeping a single row per CDR3 protein. Of nearly 600,000 distinct CDR3 sequences listed, about 14% were seen once; the top ten hold more than 5%. The study left out patients who had uncontrolled infection, other autoimmune disease, pregnancy or lactation. Diagnoses were established using clinical symptoms, serum thyroxine and TRAb, thyroid ultrasound and orbital computed tomography.

The clonotype was recovered from a woman aged 25 to 39 with Graves' hyperthyroidism that later progressed to Graves' ophthalmopathy. Sequencing was carried out using blood. V is TRBV12-3 or TRBV12-4 and J is TRBJ2-2; 10 bases match TRBD1. The CDR3 loop is CASSLAGTGVTGELFF. The CDR3 DNA sequence: TGTGCCAGCAGTTTGGCAGGGACAGGGGTCACCGGGGAGCTGTTTTTT.